This T cell receptor beta chain was observed in a study of cytomegalovirus exposure and HLA in healthy donors. Background on the study: Ancestry clustering placed roughly four fifths of a few hundred genotyped donors in the Caucasian-associated cluster.

Study-wide points: TCR beta sequences reportedly predicted most subjects' HLA-A and HLA-B alleles accurately. Apart from CMV serostatus, no immune exposure information was available.

This clone occurred a few times. As yet, its antigen is unknown. The PCR ran on 60 Vbeta and 13 Jbeta primers. Clones were read by immunoSEQ multiplex PCR, and TCRdb kept only the in-frame ones, dropping some. The table has 150,000 to 200,000 clones, approximately 73% seen once; the top ten hold about 10%. Healthy bone marrow donors made up the donors. The TCR sequence derives from a man aged 25-40 years in good health and CMV-seropositive. Sequencing input: PBMCs.

CDR3 in amino acids: CASRMAPLAGNTGELFF. As DNA, the CDR3 is TGTGCCAGCAGAATGGCCCCCCTAGCGGGGAACACCGGGGAGCTGTTTTTT. This chain joins TRBV28 and TRBJ2-2; 8 bases are shared with TRBD2. Looked up from germline, CDR1 is MDHEN and CDR2 is SYDVKM. This CDR3 is 17 amino acids long. Unmatched junction bases numbered 10, after V lost 6 bases and J lost 1 base.